This passage covers 16 T cell receptor beta chains from one sample sequenced in a study of OX40 agonist ivuxolimab in advanced cancers. Method: immunoSEQ multiplex PCR; TCRdb's copy keeps in-frame clones and lacks some. Among tens of thousands of clones listed, about 84% were seen once. This sample comprised CD4+ or CD8+ T cells sorted from blood, obtained in a trial of the OX40 agonist ivuxolimab. Source of these receptors: an adult with an advanced solid tumor such as melanoma, head and neck, liver or kidney cancer.

The rearrangement links TRBV27 to TRBJ2-3, with D unclear. The germline V gene encodes CDR1 MNHEY and CDR2 SMNVEV (reference sequence). Trimming left V 0 bases short and J 1 base short, with 8 bases between. The CDR3 spans 15 residues. The CDR3 region is CASSLSGWGTDTQYF. CDR3 sequence (DNA): TGTGCCAGCAGTTTATCAGGGTGGGGCACAGATACGCAGTATTTT.

The rearrangement uses TRBV27 and TRBJ2-2; D not certain. The CDR3 contains 16 residues. The V end lost 5 bases, the J end lost 3 bases, and 16 bases lay between the germline ends. Germline V CDR1 and CDR2: MNHEY, SMNVEV (reference sequence). CDR3 region: CASSGVGSRHTGELFF. The DNA for the CDR3 is TGTGCCAGCAGTGGGGTCGGTAGCCGTCACACCGGGGAGCTGTTTTTT.

This chain joins TRBV6-5 and TRBJ1-1; D is unresolved. Per the germline V gene, CDR1 is MNHEY and CDR2 is SVGAGI. The CDR3 contains 11 residues. Trimming cost V 6 bases and J 6 bases, with 8 bases left between them. CDR3 DNA: TGTGCCAGCAGACGGGCATCTGAAGCTTTCTTT. Its protein is CASRRASEAFF.

This chain joins TRBV9 and TRBJ2-5; 8 bases map to TRBD2. Germline V gives CDR1 SGDLS, CDR2 YYNGEE. CDR3 length equals 15 residues. With 4 bases clipped from V and 4 bases from J, the junction kept 9 bases outside the gene matches. The DNA of the CDR3 is TGTGCCAGCAGCATAAGCGGGAGTAGGGGAGAGACCCAGTACTTC. Its protein product is CASSISGSRGETQYF.

This chain links TRBV21-1 with TRBJ2-1; the D segment call TRBD1 is taken from the table without a DNA check. TRBV21-1 is listed as a pseudogene. The CDR3 contains 15 residues. As DNA, the CDR3 is TGTGCCAGCAGCAATCGTGACAGGATAAACAATGAGCAGTTCTTC. Amino acid sequence: CASSNRDRINNEQFF.

The CDR3 is CASTRSGYNEQFF. CDR3 in DNA: TGCGCCAGCACTAGGTCGGGCTACAATGAGCAGTTCTTC. The chain is built from TRBV5-1 and TRBJ2-1, with D unresolved. Looked up from germline, CDR1 is SGHRS and CDR2 is YFSETQ. Trimming stripped 6 bases from V and 3 bases from J, with 10 bases between. The CDR3 contains 13 residues. Using reference TRBV5-1 and TRBJ2-1 for the parts outside the CDR3, the full variable domain is KAGVTQTPRYLIKTRGQQVTLSCSPISGHRSVSWYQQTPGQGLQFLFEYFSETQRNKGNFPGRFSGRQFSNSRSEMNVSTLELGDSALYLCASTRSGYNEQFFGPGTRLTVL.

The rearrangement uses TRBV2 and TRBJ2-5, with D perhaps being TRBD1 or TRBD2 (5 bases each). Germline-derived CDR1 and CDR2 are SNHLY and FYNNEI. V was pared by 0 bases and J by 4 bases, with 12 bases between. The CDR3 runs to 15 residues. In DNA, the CDR3 is TGTGCCAGCAGTGAAGCTGGGAGACAGAGAGAGACCCAGTACTTC. Its protein product is CASSEAGRQRETQYF.

The chain joins TRBV15 to TRBJ2-1; D gene ambiguous. Germline V gene sequence: CDR1 LNHNV, CDR2 YYDKDF (reference sequence). Trimming took 1 base from V and 5 from J, leaving 6 bases between them. The length of the CDR3 is 13 residues. CDR3 sequence: CATSRGTNNEQFF. CDR3 nucleotides: TGTGCCACCAGCAGAGGGACCAACAATGAGCAGTTCTTC. Full variable domain (remainder filled in from reference TRBV15 and TRBJ2-1): DAMVIQNPRYQVTQFGKPVTLSCSQTLNHNVMYWYQQKSSQAPKLLFHYYDKDFNNEADTPDNFQSRRPNTSFCFLDIRSPGLGDTAMYLCATSRGTNNEQFFGPGTRLTVL.

Only a few counts were recorded for this clone. The rearrangement joins TRBV7-9 to TRBJ2-1; the D is unclear. The V end was cut by 5 bases, the J end by 4 bases, with 9 bases between. The CDR3 length is 13 residues. CDR1 and CDR2 (germline): SEHNR, FQNEAQ (reference sequence). DNA of the CDR3: TGTGCCAGCAGCGCCCTACGGTACAATGAGCAGTTCTTC. Protein: CASSALRYNEQFF.

As concerns this clone: Different DNA sequences within this sample yield the same CDR3. V and J are TRBV6-5 and TRBJ2-5; 7 bases agree with TRBD1. This CDR3 contains 14 residues. Trimming removed 2 bases from V and 2 bases from J; junction bases left unmatched: 2. Germline V lookup: CDR1 MNHEY, CDR2 SVGAGI. CDR3 in amino acids: CASSYGQEQETQYF. The CDR3 region has the DNA TGTGCCAGCAGTTACGGACAGGAGCAAGAGACCCAGTACTTC.

The rearrangement links TRBV5-1 to TRBJ1-5; 9 nucleotides align to TRBD1. The CDR3 is made up of 16 amino acids. Germline V gene data show CDR1 as SGHRS and CDR2 as YFSETQ. The V gene end was trimmed by 6 bases and the J gene end by 3 bases; junction bases not matched to a gene: 10. The CDR3 protein is CASIKSDRGDNQPQHF. CDR3 DNA: TGCGCCAGCATTAAATCGGACAGGGGCGACAATCAGCCCCAGCATTTT.

J is TRBJ2-7 and V is TRBV5-1, with D possibly TRBD2 on 7 matching bases. The length of the CDR3 is 16 residues. Per germline, CDR1 SGHRS and CDR2 YFSETQ. The germline V and J ends were trimmed by 7 bases and 9 bases, with 29 bases remaining between them. CDR3 nucleotide sequence: TGCGCCAGCCGACCCCCGGGATCGACAGGAGCGGGGTGGCAGTACTTC. Encoded protein: CASRPPGSTGAGWQYF.

V gene TRBV27 combines with J gene TRBJ2-7; the match to TRBD1 covers 7 bases. The J segment lost 2 bases and the V segment lost 5 bases, leaving 3 bases of the junction unmatched. CDR3 length: 13 amino acids. CDR1 is MNHEY, CDR2 SMNVEV, per germline (reference sequence). CDR3 in amino acids: CASSVTGAYEQYF. For the CDR3, the DNA is TGTGCCAGCAGTGTAACAGGGGCCTACGAGCAGTACTTC.

This clone has just one count. This chain joins TRBV9 and TRBJ2-3, with no clear D. CDR1 is SGDLS and CDR2 is YYNGEE in the germline V gene. This CDR3 region has 14 residues. V dropped 0 bases and J dropped 3 bases, with 8 bases sitting between them. DNA for the CDR3: TGTGCCAGCAGCGTAGCGTACGGGACAGATACGCAGTATTTT. Protein: CASSVAYGTDTQYF.

V and J are TRBV5-4 and TRBJ2-5; D gene uncertain. Germline CDR1 is SGHNT and CDR2 is YYREEE (reference sequence). This CDR3 is built from 13 residues. V gave up 5 bases and J gave up 2 bases, with 10 bases separating them. The DNA of the CDR3 is TGTGCCAGCAGTCTTGAGGAACAAGAGACCCAGTACTTC. It encodes CASSLEEQETQYF.

The rearrangement joins TRBV7-2 to TRBJ2-7; 7 bases are a match to TRBD1. The CDR3 length is 14 residues. The J segment lost 6 bases and the V segment lost 5 bases, leaving 10 bases of the junction unmatched. Germline V lookup: CDR1 SGHTA, CDR2 FQGNSA. CDR3 DNA: TGTGCCAGCAGCCCACCGGGACAGAGGGGCGAGCAGTACTTC. Its protein is CASSPPGQRGEQYF.